This T cell receptor (beta chain) was retrieved from a study of T cell repertoires in cytomegalovirus infection. The CDR3 spans 15 residues. CDR1 and CDR2 (germline): SEHNR, FQNEAQ (reference sequence). Trimming took 5 bases from V and 4 from J, leaving 17 bases between them. Via MiXCR, TCRdb re-called the reads, giving one row per CDR3 protein. The top ten clones hold roughly 50% of a sample with some 560,000 distinct CDR3 sequences, about 39% of them seen once. As concerns this clonotype: Its matching antigen is unknown.

The receptor comes from a human donor in good health (CMV status not recorded). Some clones in this sample may be carry-over from other donors' samples. This specimen consisted of cultured PBMCs, obtained from culture after CMV antigen stimulation. The rearrangement joins TRBV7-9 to TRBJ2-5; TRBD2 is a possible D gene (6 bases). The DNA for the CDR3 is TGTGCCAGCAGCCCCCCGGGGCCAGCGGGAGAGACCCAGTACTTC. Protein: CASSPPGPAGETQYF.